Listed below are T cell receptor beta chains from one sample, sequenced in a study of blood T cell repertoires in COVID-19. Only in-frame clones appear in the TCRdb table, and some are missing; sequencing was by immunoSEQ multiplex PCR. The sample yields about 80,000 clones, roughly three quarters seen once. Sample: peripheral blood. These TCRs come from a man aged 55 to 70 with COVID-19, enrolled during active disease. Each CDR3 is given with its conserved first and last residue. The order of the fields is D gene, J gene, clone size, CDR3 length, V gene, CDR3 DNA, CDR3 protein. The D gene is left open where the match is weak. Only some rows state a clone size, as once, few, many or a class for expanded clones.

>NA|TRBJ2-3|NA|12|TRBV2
TGTGCCAGCAGTGCGCTAGAAGATACGCAGTATTTT
CASSALEDTQYF
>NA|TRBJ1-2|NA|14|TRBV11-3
TGTGCCAGCAGCTTAGGAGGCTTCAACTATGGCTACACCTTC
CASSLGGFNYGYTF
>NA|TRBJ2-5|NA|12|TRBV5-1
TGCGCCAGCAGCTTCGACAGGGAGACCCAGTACTTC
CASSFDRETQYF
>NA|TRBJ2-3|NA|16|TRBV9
TGTGCCAGCAGCGCCTTTTCGACGGGAGGCACAGATACGCAGTATTTT
CASSAFSTGGTDTQYF
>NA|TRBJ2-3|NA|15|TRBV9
TGTGCCAGCAGCGTAGCTAACAGTGGCACAGATACGCAGTATTTT
CASSVANSGTDTQYF
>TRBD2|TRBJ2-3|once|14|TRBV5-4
TGTGCCAGCAGCGATCTAGCGGGGCCAGATACGCAGTATTTT
CASSDLAGPDTQYF
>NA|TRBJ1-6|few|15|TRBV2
TGTGCCAGCAGTGAACGTGATCAACGGGATTCACCCCTCCACTTT
CASSERDQRDSPLHF
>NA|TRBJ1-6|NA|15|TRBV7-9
TGTGCCAGCAGCTTAGCGAACGGGGATAATTCACCCCTCCACTTT
CASSLANGDNSPLHF
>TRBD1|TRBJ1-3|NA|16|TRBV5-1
TGCGCCAGCAGCCCTCTAGGACAGGGTTCTGGAAACACCATATATTTT
CASSPLGQGSGNTIYF
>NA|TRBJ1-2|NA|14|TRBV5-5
TGTGCCAGCAGGCGCCCGGGGGCTAACTATGGCTACACCTTC
CASRRPGANYGYTF
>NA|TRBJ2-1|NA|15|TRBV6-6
TGTGCCAGCAGTTTAGCGGATAGCTCCTACAATGAGCAGTTCTTC
CASSLADSSYNEQFF
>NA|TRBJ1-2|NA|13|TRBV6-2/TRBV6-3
TGTGCCAGCAGCCCCGTAAATCAGTACGGCTACACCTTC
CASSPVNQYGYTF
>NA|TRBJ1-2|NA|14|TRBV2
TGTGCCAGCAGTGATGACAGTCTCGACTATGGCTACACCTTC
CASSDDSLDYGYTF
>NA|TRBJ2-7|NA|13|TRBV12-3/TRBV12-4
TGTGCCAGCAGACTCGGGAGCACCTACGAGCAGTACTTC
CASRLGSTYEQYF
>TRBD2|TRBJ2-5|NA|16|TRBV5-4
TGTGCCACCACCGCGGGCGGTGCGGGGGGCAGAGAGACCCAGTACTTC
CATTAGGAGGRETQYF
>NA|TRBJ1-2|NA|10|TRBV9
TGTGCCAGCAGCGGTAATGGCTACACCTTC
CASSGNGYTF
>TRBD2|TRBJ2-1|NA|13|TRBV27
TGTGCCAGCAGCCTTCTCGCGGGGGGTGAGCAGTTCTTC
CASSLLAGGEQFF
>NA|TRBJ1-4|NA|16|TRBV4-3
TGCGCCAGCAGCCAAGTAGGAACAGACATGGATGAAAAACTGTTTTTT
CASSQVGTDMDEKLFF
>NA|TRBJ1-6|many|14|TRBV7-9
TGTGCCAGCAGCTTAGCCACAGGAAATTCACCCCTCCACTTT
CASSLATGNSPLHF
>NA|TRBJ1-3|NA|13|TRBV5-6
TGTGCCAGCAGCTTGGCACTCGAGGTCACCATATATTTT
CASSLALEVTIYF
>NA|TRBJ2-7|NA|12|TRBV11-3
TGTGCCAGCAGCTTAGCAGGGCGCGAGCAGTACTTC
CASSLAGREQYF
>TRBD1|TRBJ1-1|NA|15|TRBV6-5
TGTGCCAGCAGGGGAGGACAGGGGTTGAACACTGAAGCTTTCTTT
CASRGGQGLNTEAFF
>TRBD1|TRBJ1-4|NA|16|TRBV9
TGTGCCAGCAGCCCCCGGACAGGGGGCTACAATGAAAAACTGTTTTTT
CASSPRTGGYNEKLFF
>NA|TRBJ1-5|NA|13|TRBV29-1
TGCGGAACATCGGGCGGGGTTAATCAGCCCCAGCATTTT
CGTSGGVNQPQHF
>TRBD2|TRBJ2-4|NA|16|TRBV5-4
TGTGCCAGCAGCTTGGCCAGCGGGGGGGCCCAAAACATTCAGTACTTC
CASSLASGGAQNIQYF
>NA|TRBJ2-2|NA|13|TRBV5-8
TGTGCCAGCAGCTTTCGGGATCACGGGGAGCTGTTTTTT
CASSFRDHGELFF
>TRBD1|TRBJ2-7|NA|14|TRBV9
TGTGCCAGCAGCCTGTCGGGACAGGGGGCGCAGCAGTACTTC
CASSLSGQGAQQYF
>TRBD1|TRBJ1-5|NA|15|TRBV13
TGTGCCAGCAGCTTCGGACAGGAGGGCAATCAGCCCCAGCATTTT
CASSFGQEGNQPQHF
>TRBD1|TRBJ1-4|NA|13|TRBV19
TGTGCCAGCGAGAGGACAGGGGATGAAAAACTGTTTTTT
CASERTGDEKLFF
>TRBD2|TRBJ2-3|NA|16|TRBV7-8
TGTGCCAGCAGCTTAGGTTTGGGCGGGAGGACAGATACGCAGTATTTT
CASSLGLGGRTDTQYF
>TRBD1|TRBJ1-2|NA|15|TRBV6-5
TGTGCCAGCTTCGGACAGGTGGCCTCTCTCAATGGCTACACCTTC
CASFGQVASLNGYTF
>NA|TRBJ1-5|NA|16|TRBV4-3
TGCGCCAGCAGCCAAGTCCCTCCCGGCGGTGTGAAGCCCCAGCATTTT
CASSQVPPGGVKPQHF
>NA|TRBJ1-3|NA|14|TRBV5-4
TGTGCCAGCAGCTGGCAGGGCTTCGTGGACACCATATATTTT
CASSWQGFVDTIYF
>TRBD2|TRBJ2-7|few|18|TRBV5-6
TGTGCCAGCAGCAAGGTGGTTATAGCGGGGGGCCTCTCCTACGAGCAGTACTTC
CASSKVVIAGGLSYEQYF
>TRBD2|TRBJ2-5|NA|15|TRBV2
TGTGCCAGCAGTGATCTTGGTTTGGGGGGGGAGACCCAGTACTTC
CASSDLGLGGETQYF
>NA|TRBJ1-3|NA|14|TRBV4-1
TGCGCCAGCAGCCAAGCAAATGCTGGAAACACCATATATTTT
CASSQANAGNTIYF
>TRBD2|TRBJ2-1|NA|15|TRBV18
TGTGCCAGCTCACCCGCCGGGACTAGCGGGGGGAGTCAATTCTTC
CASSPAGTSGGSQFF
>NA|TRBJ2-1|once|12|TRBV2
TGTGCCAGCAGTCTAGGATTGGGTGAGCAGTTCTTC
CASSLGLGEQFF
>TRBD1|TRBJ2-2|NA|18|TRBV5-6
TGTGCCAGCAGCTTGTACGTTTGGACAGGGAGCGACACCGGGGAGCTGTTTTTT
CASSLYVWTGSDTGELFF
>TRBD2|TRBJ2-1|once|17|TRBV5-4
TGTGCCAGCAGCATTGCCTGGACTAGCCAGAAGTACAATGAGCAGTTCTTC
CASSIAWTSQKYNEQFF
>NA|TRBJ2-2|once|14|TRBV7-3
TGTGCCAGCAGCTTAAGTAACAGTCCCGGGGAGCTGTTTTTT
CASSLSNSPGELFF
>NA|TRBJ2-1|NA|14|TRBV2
TGTGCCAGCTTACCAGGGAGGACTAACAATGAGCAGTTCTTC
CASLPGRTNNEQFF
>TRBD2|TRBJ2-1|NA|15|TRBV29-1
TGCAGCGTTGACGTAGCGGGGGGTTCCTACAATGAGCAGTTCTTC
CSVDVAGGSYNEQFF
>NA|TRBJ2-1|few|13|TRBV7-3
TGTGCCAGCAGCTTAGGTCAGGGGAATGAGCAGTTCTTC
CASSLGQGNEQFF
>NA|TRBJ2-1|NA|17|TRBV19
TGTGCCAGTAGTATGTCGGCGGGGGCAAGCTCCTACAATGAGCAGTTCTTC
CASSMSAGASSYNEQFF
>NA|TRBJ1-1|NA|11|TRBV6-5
TGTGCCACCACCAAAGGGGCTGAAGCTTTCTTT
CATTKGAEAFF
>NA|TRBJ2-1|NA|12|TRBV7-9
TGTGCCAGCAGCCTCGACAGCAATGAGCAGTTCTTC
CASSLDSNEQFF
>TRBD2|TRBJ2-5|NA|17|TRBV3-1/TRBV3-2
TGTGCCAGCAGCCAAGGACTGTTTAGCGGGGGGGCCAAGACCCAGTACTTC
CASSQGLFSGGAKTQYF
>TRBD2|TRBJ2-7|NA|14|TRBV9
TGTGCCAGCAGACTAGCGGGGGGTCTTCCATTCCAGTACTTC
CASRLAGGLPFQYF
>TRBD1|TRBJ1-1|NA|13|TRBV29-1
TGCAGCGGGAGGACAGGGGTTAACACTGAAGCTTTCTTT
CSGRTGVNTEAFF
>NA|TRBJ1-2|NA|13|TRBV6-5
TGTGCCAGCAGTTACCAGAGAGGCTATGGCTACACCTTC
CASSYQRGYGYTF
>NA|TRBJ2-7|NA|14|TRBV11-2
TGTGCCAGCAGCTTAGCCACACAGGGTTACGAGCAGTACTTC
CASSLATQGYEQYF
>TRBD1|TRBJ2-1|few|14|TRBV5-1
TGCGCCAGCAGCCGGGACAGGGGGTGGGATGAGCAGTTCTTC
CASSRDRGWDEQFF
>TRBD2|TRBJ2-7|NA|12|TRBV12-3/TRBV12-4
TGTGCCAGCAGGATCGGACTAGGCGAGCAGTACTTC
CASRIGLGEQYF
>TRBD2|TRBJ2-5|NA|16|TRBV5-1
TGCGCCAGCAGCTTGGCGGGGGGGAAGGGTCAAGAGACCCAGTACTTC
CASSLAGGKGQETQYF
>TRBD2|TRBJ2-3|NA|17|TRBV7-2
TGTGCCAGCAGCTTAGTGTCTAGCGGGAGGGGCGCAGATACGCAGTATTTT
CASSLVSSGRGADTQYF
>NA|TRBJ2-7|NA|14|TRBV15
TGTGCCACCAGCAGAGCGGGTCTTTCCTACGAGCAGTACTTC
CATSRAGLSYEQYF
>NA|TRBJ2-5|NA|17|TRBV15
TGTGCCACCAGCAGAGATTTGTCAGGGTGGGACCAAGAGACCCAGTACTTC
CATSRDLSGWDQETQYF